This T cell receptor (beta chain) was sequenced for a study of blood T cells in healthy people across ages. Study-wide points: What prevented conclusive comparison of naive and antigen-experienced cells was that PBMCs were unsorted. Both higher diversity and more naive CD4+ cells marked long-lived donors when set against aged donors. It was not known whether donors were CMV positive (a possible confounder of expanded clonotype changes).

The CDR3 sequence is 13 residues long. V was shortened by 4 bases and J by 4 bases, with 13 bases between the two germline ends. CDR1 and CDR2 (germline): SQVTM, ANQGSEA. This clonotype showed up just a few times. Antigen: not known. Next came a second PCR, run for roughly 6 to 11 cycles, which used a sample-barcoded 5' primer along with a J-beta primer mix. TCRdb re-called the 5' RACE reads with MiXCR, one entry per CDR3 protein. Here the sample spans 1 million or so distinct CDR3 sequences, about 23% being singletons. A further study also used this sample, focusing on T cells of mothers and their children. According to that study: Whether pairs are related or unrelated, thymic selection shapes their TCR recombination output in much the same way.

The sample consisted of blood. The sequence was collected from a girl aged 2-10 years in good health. The rearrangement links TRBV29-1 to TRBJ1-2, with D maybe TRBD1 (6 bases). The CDR3 DNA reads TGCAGCGTTGTCGGGGAGGGGGGCTATGGCTACACCTTC. This sequence encodes CSVVGEGGYGYTF.